This TCR beta chain came from a study of OX40 agonist ivuxolimab in advanced cancers. Points from the study as a whole: In a subset of nonresponders, normalized T-cell clonal expansion was also low.

Notes on this clone: The antigen is undetermined.

The CDR3 contains 15 residues. Between the trimmed V and J ends, which lost 4 bases and 4 bases, there was a span of 15 bases. Germline CDR1 is SGHDN and CDR2 is FVKESK. TCRdb keeps only in-frame clones here, not all; method: immunoSEQ multiplex PCR. The profile covers tens of thousands of clones, with over 80% appearing a single time and around 1.7% taken by the ten largest. The source of this sequence is an adult with an advanced solid tumor such as melanoma, head and neck, liver or kidney cancer. This specimen was CD4+ or CD8+ T cells sorted from blood, taken in a trial of the OX40 agonist ivuxolimab. The gene calls are TRBV14 and TRBJ2-3, with no clear D. Here the CDR3 DNA reads TGTGCCAGCAGCCGTCAGGCCCGGGCTGCAGATACGCAGTATTTT. It is translated as CASSRQARAADTQYF.